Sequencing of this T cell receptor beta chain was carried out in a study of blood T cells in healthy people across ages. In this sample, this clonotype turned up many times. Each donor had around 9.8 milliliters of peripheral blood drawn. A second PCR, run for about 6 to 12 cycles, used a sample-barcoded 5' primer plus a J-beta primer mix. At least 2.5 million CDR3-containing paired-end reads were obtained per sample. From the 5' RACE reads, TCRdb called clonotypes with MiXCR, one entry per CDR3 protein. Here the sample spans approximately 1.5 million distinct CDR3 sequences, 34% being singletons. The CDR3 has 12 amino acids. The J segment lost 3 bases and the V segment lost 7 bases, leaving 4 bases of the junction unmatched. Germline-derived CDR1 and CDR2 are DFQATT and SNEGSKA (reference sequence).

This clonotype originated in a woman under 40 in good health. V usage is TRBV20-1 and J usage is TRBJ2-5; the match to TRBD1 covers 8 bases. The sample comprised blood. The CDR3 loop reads CSGGQGKETQYF. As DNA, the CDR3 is TGCAGTGGAGGACAGGGAAAAGAGACCCAGTACTTC.